This T cell receptor beta chain comes out of a study of CD8+ T cells in alopecia areata. The germline gives CDR1 SGHNT, CDR2 YENEEA. The V segment lost 2 bases and the J segment 4 bases; nucleotides outside the gene matches: 5. The CDR3 is 15 amino acids. Extracted from the samples, RNA was reverse transcribed into cDNA to serve as the sequencing template. Sequencing was performed with immunoSEQ multiplex PCR; in TCRdb, only in-frame clones are kept and a portion is missing. Of 110,000 to 150,000 clones detected, around 50% appear once; the ten largest clones hold roughly 6.7%. The clonotype originates from a human donor with alopecia areata. V is TRBV11-3 and J is TRBJ2-1, with 7 bases that match TRBD1. Material: CD4+ T cells sorted from blood, obtained at week 0. The CDR3 spells CASSLRGGWYNEQFF. The CDR3 DNA sequence: TGTGCCAGCAGCTTAAGAGGGGGCTGGTACAATGAGCAGTTCTTC.